One and the same sample provided the 20 T cell receptor beta chains below, sequenced in a study of blood T cell repertoires in COVID-19. The repertoire was sequenced with immunoSEQ multiplex PCR; TCRdb's copy has only in-frame clones and lacks some. The sample yields approximately 220,000 clones, about four fifths seen once. The sequencing input was PBMCs or T cells enriched from blood (not recorded which). These receptors all come from a woman in her thirties or forties who had been exposed to COVID-19.

The V call is TRBV28, the J call TRBJ2-3, with 7 bases fitting TRBD2. The trim removed 8 bases at V and 1 base at J, leaving 0 bases unmatched. The CDR3 loop spans 12 amino acids. Germline V gene lookup returns CDR1 MDHEN and CDR2 SYDVKM. DNA for the CDR3: TGTGCCAGCCTAGCGGGCACAGATACGCAGTATTTT. Its translation is CASLAGTDTQYF.

The chain links TRBV5-1 to TRBJ1-2; the D gene is possibly TRBD1 (6 bases). The CDR3 has 14 residues. The germline V gene has CDR1 SGHRS and CDR2 YFSETQ. V lost 4 bases and J 5 bases, leaving 15 bases between the germline ends. CDR3: CASSAQGSGYGYTF. Written as DNA, the CDR3 is TGCGCCAGCAGCGCACAGGGATCTGGGTATGGCTACACCTTC.

The chain uses TRBV5-8 and TRBJ1-4, with a tentative D call TRBD1 (6 bases). The CDR3 runs 15 residues. V lost 0 bases, J lost 6 bases, and 12 bases lay in between. Per the germline V gene, CDR1 is SGHTS and CDR2 is YDEGEE. The CDR3 nucleotides read TGTGCCAGCAGCTTGGATCAGGGGTTAGATGAAAAACTGTTTTTT. It yields the protein CASSLDQGLDEKLFF.

This chain joins TRBV19 and TRBJ1-5, with D unresolved. This CDR3 region has 13 residues. Deletions cut 0 bases from V and 7 bases from J, with 7 bases between. Germline V gene data show CDR1 as LNHDA and CDR2 as SQIVND (reference sequence). In nucleotides, the CDR3 is TGTGCCAGTAGTATAGATCCCCAACAGCCCCAGCATTTT. Translation gives CASSIDPQQPQHF.

V usage is TRBV12-5 and J usage is TRBJ1-5; D remains ambiguous. CDR1 LGHNT and CDR2 FRNRAP come from the germline V gene. Trimming stripped 3 bases from V and 0 bases from J, with 27 bases between. The CDR3 is made up of 21 amino acids. CDR3 in amino acids: CASGFVANRGLYISSNQPQHF. The CDR3 DNA is TGTGCTAGTGGTTTTGTGGCAAACCGAGGGTTATATATTTCTAGCAATCAGCCCCAGCATTTT.

This chain links TRBV11-2 with TRBJ2-7; 7 bases align to TRBD2. The CDR3 is made up of 16 amino acids. V dropped 5 bases and J dropped 3; count of bases not matched to a gene: 13. Germline CDR1 reads SGHAT; CDR2 reads FQNNGV. The CDR3 coding sequence is TGTGCCAGCAGCCCCGGACTAGTGGCCCAGAGCTACGAGCAGTACTTC. Translated, it gives CASSPGLVAQSYEQYF.

The genes are TRBV5-8 and TRBJ1-2, with D possibly being TRBD1 (6 bases). Per the germline V gene, CDR1 is SGHTS and CDR2 is YDEGEE. This CDR3 is 16 amino acids long. V was cut by 0 bases and J by 3 bases, with 15 bases left in between. The CDR3 region has the DNA TGTGCCAGCAGCTTGGAAGGGGACACAGCTTACTATGGCTACACCTTC. Translating it yields CASSLEGDTAYYGYTF. Drawing the rest from reference TRBV5-8 and TRBJ1-2, the complete variable domain is EAGVTQSPTHLIKTRGQQATLRCSPISGHTSVYWYQQALGLGLQFLLWYDEGEERNRGNFPPRFSGRQFPNYSSELNVNALELEDSALYLCASSLEGDTAYYGYTFGSGTRLTVV.

The chain carries TRBV30 and TRBJ2-7; TRBD2 aligns across 7 bases. The junction had 7 bases not matched to a gene; V was cut back by 3 bases and J by 2 bases. Germline CDR1 reads GTSNPN; CDR2 reads SVGIG (reference sequence). This CDR3 has 14 amino acids. CDR3 sequence reads: CAWRRVSGTYEQYF. Written as DNA, the CDR3 is TGTGCCTGGAGAAGGGTCAGCGGGACCTACGAGCAGTACTTC.

V usage is TRBV21-1 and J usage is TRBJ1-1; TRBD1, the table's D call, lacks a check against the DNA. TRBV21-1 is designated a pseudogene. This CDR3 is 15 amino acids long. The CDR3 sequence is CASSNYRGHRTEAFF. The CDR3 DNA reads as TGTGCCAGCAGCAATTACAGGGGGCATAGGACTGAAGCTTTCTTT.

This chain uses TRBV2 with TRBJ2-1, with 8 bases that match TRBD1. Trimming took 3 bases from V and 5 from J; bases not matched to a gene: 6. Germline CDR1 SNHLY, CDR2 FYNNEI. CDR3 length: 15 residues. The CDR3 loop reads CASSDGQGANNEQFF. For the CDR3, the DNA is TGTGCCAGCAGTGATGGCCAGGGGGCGAACAATGAGCAGTTCTTC.

This sequence joins TRBV7-2 and TRBJ1-1; D is ambiguous. Germline CDR1 is SGHTA and CDR2 is FQGNSA. The CDR3 contains 13 residues. The V gene lost 6 bases and the J gene lost 3 bases, with 11 bases spanning the gap. CDR3 bases: TGTGCCAGCAGGGCCCAGGCTGACACTGAAGCTTTCTTT. It translates to CASRAQADTEAFF.

The gene calls are TRBV4-2 and TRBJ1-4, with 8 positions matching TRBD1. The V segment lost 5 bases and the J segment 5 bases; nucleotides outside the gene matches: 7. The CDR3 sequence is 15 residues long. CDR1 is LGHNA and CDR2 is YNFKEQ in the germline V gene. CDR3 bases: TGTGCCAGCAGCGGCCAGGGACAGGCGAATGAAAAACTGTTTTTT. Amino acid sequence: CASSGQGQANEKLFF.

The gene calls are TRBV2 and TRBJ1-6; 9 positions match TRBD1. Germline CDR1 reads SNHLY; CDR2 reads FYNNEI. V trimming: 4 bases; J trimming: 7 bases; junction bases outside the gene matches: 2. The CDR3 has 14 residues. This CDR3 is CASSGGQGNSPLHF. CDR3 bases: TGTGCCAGCAGTGGGGGACAGGGCAATTCACCCCTCCACTTT.

V gene TRBV2 combines with J gene TRBJ1-1; perhaps TRBD1 as D (6 bases). V gave up 7 bases and J gave up 1 base, with 22 bases separating them. The germline V gene encodes CDR1 SNHLY and CDR2 FYNNEI. The CDR3 length is 17 residues. The CDR3 is CASTVSDRTSRNTEAFF. The CDR3 coding sequence is TGTGCCAGCACTGTCTCCGACAGGACCAGCAGGAACACTGAAGCTTTCTTT.

This clone appeared a few times. The chain links TRBV7-2 to TRBJ1-2; D might be TRBD1 (6 bases). There are 15 residues in the CDR3. CDR1 and CDR2 from the germline V gene are SGHTA and FQGNSA. The germline V and J ends were trimmed by 4 bases and 0 bases, with 12 bases remaining between them. The CDR3 coding sequence is TGTGCCAGCAGCTCCTACAGGGCGGCTAACTATGGCTACACCTTC. Translation gives CASSSYRAANYGYTF. Supplemented by reference TRBV7-2 and TRBJ1-2, the full variable domain reads GAGVSQSPSNKVTEKGKDVELRCDPISGHTALYWYRQSLGQGLEFLIYFQGNSAPDKSGLPSDRFSAERTGGSVSTLTIQRTQQEDSAVYLCASSSYRAANYGYTFGSGTRLTVV.

This clone showed up just once. This sequence joins TRBV7-2 and TRBJ1-4; 8 bases line up with TRBD1. CDR3 size: 17 residues. Germline values: CDR1 SGHTA, CDR2 FQGNSA. The junction had 10 bases not matched to a gene; V was cut back by 0 bases and J by 7 bases. The CDR3 spells CASSLALGAGGVEKLFF. CDR3 in DNA: TGTGCCAGCAGCTTAGCCCTAGGGGCAGGGGGCGTTGAAAAACTGTTTTTT.

This chain connects TRBV12-1 to TRBJ2-5; the table's D call TRBD2 went unverified against the DNA. TRBV12-1 is annotated as a pseudogene. The CDR3 is made up of 19 amino acids. The CDR3 loop reads CASSPRLGAGGTEEETQYF. CDR3 bases: TGTGCCAGCAGCCCCCGATTAGGGGCGGGGGGAACTGAGGAAGAGACCCAGTACTTC.

This clone came up a few times. The chain combines TRBV4-2 with TRBJ1-5, with D uncertain. Germline assignment: CDR1 LGHNA and CDR2 YNFKEQ. The CDR3 has 16 amino acids. Trimming left V 0 bases short and J 0 bases short, with 9 bases between. CDR3 DNA sequence: TGTGCCAGCAGCCAAGATGGAGGTTATAGCAATCAGCCCCAGCATTTT. Translating it yields CASSQDGGYSNQPQHF.

The rearrangement joins TRBV6-5 to TRBJ1-2, with unresolved D. CDR1 is MNHEY and CDR2 is SVGAGI in the germline V gene. CDR3 length: 12 residues. Trimming shortened V by 8 bases and J by 6 bases, and 13 bases separated the two germline ends. In DNA form, the CDR3 reads TGTGCCAGCGGCGGGTCAGAGAATGGCTACACCTTC. It encodes CASGGSENGYTF.

V gene TRBV5-1 combines with J gene TRBJ2-1, with 12 positions matching TRBD2. The trim removed 4 bases at V and 6 bases at J, leaving 8 bases unmatched. This CDR3 region has 16 residues. Germline V lookup: CDR1 SGHRS, CDR2 YFSETQ. The CDR3 reads CASSPTSGGRGNEQFF. The CDR3 nucleotides are TGCGCCAGCAGCCCGACTAGCGGGGGAAGGGGCAATGAGCAGTTCTTC.